This entry lists 32 T cell receptor beta chains sequenced from one sample in a study of CXCR3-negative and CXCR3-positive naive CD8 T cells. Notes on the study in general: CXCR3-positive naive cells had TRB CDR3s that were more hydrophobic than CXCR3-negative naive cells had.

These receptors' targets are unknown. 5' RACE with UMI labels generated the TRB cDNA libraries. No DNA is given; TCRdb re-called the 5' RACE reads and lists each CDR3 protein once. This specimen shows about 110,000 distinct CDR3 sequences; the ten leading clones hold more than 0.3%. The specimen sequenced was naive CXCR3+ CD8+ T cells from blood. Subset described: CD45RO-CCR7+CD27+CD95- naive CD8+ T cells expressing CXCR3 (TNR3+). The receptors come from a human donor in good health. Some clones in this sample may be carry-over from other donors' samples.

The chain combines TRBV20-1 with TRBJ2-7. The V gene's germline CDR1 is DFQATT and CDR2 SNEGSKA (reference sequence). The CDR3 runs 14 residues. This CDR3 reads CSARAMSVSYEQYF.

This chain links TRBV7-9 with TRBJ1-2; TCRdb picks TRBD1, but there is no DNA to check that call. The germline V gene has CDR1 SEHNR and CDR2 FQNEAQ (reference sequence). CDR3 length equals 14 residues. The CDR3 loop is CASSKTPSSYGYTF.

The rearrangement joins TRBV25-1 to TRBJ2-1; TCRdb gives TRBD1 as the D gene, but with no DNA this cannot be confirmed. The V gene's germline CDR1 is MGHDK and CDR2 SYGVNS. The length of the CDR3 is 16 residues. The CDR3 reads CASSPWTGDELNEQFF.

The rearrangement joins TRBV15 to TRBJ1-2; there is no DNA to check the TCRdb D call of TRBD1. CDR3 length: 14 amino acids. Looked up from germline, CDR1 is LNHNV and CDR2 is YYDKDF (reference sequence). CDR3 protein: CATSSEGVYYGYTF.

The gene calls are TRBV20-1 and TRBJ2-1; checking the TCRdb D call of TRBD1 is not possible without DNA. Germline V lookup: CDR1 DFQATT, CDR2 SNEGSKA (reference sequence). CDR3 length: 14 amino acids. The CDR3 here is CSAGDRGQYNEQFF.

The J gene is TRBJ2-7, the V gene TRBV6-5; TCRdb's D call, TRBD2, is unchecked because there is no DNA. There are 16 residues in the CDR3. In germline, CDR1 is MNHEY, CDR2 SVGAGI. CDR3 region: CASSYYAGLAGLEQYF.

This chain uses TRBV5-1 with TRBJ2-1; lacking DNA, the TRBD2 call made by TCRdb goes unchecked. This CDR3 is built from 15 residues. Germline V gene lookup returns CDR1 SGHRS and CDR2 YFSETQ. The CDR3 reads CASSLAGGIYNEQFF.

The chain uses TRBV6-5 and TRBJ1-3. Germline loops: CDR1 MNHEY, CDR2 SVGAGI. CDR3 size: 15 residues. The CDR3 reads CASTQGSGLGNTIYF.

This rearrangement joins TRBV6-1 to TRBJ1-1; TCRdb picks TRBD1, but there is no DNA to check that call. The CDR3 is 16 amino acids. CDR1 and CDR2 (germline): MNHNS, SASEGT. CDR3 protein: CASTRPGQGSNTEAFF.

This chain uses TRBV15 with TRBJ2-7; the TRBD2 assignment by TCRdb is unverifiable without DNA. The CDR3 spans 16 residues. Germline CDR1 LNHNV, CDR2 YYDKDF (reference sequence). The CDR3 loop reads CATSSLAGVSAYEQYF.

CDR3 protein: CASSYPGANEQYF. The rearrangement uses TRBV6-2 or TRBV6-3 and TRBJ2-7; TCRdb selects TRBD1, and the lack of DNA leaves this call unchecked. The CDR3 extends over 13 amino acids. Germline V gene lookup returns CDR1 MNHEY and CDR2 SVGEGT.

The genes are TRBV5-1 and TRBJ2-7; TCRdb returns TRBD2, unconfirmable since there is no DNA. Germline values: CDR1 SGHRS, CDR2 YFSETQ. The CDR3 has 14 amino acids. The CDR3 loop is CASSLAGGHYEQYF. The variable domain in full, with the rest retrieved from reference TRBV5-1 and TRBJ2-7, is KAGVTQTPRYLIKTRGQQVTLSCSPISGHRSVSWYQQTPGQGLQFLFEYFSETQRNKGNFPGRFSGRQFSNSRSEMNVSTLELGDSALYLCASSLAGGHYEQYFGPGTRLTVT.

This chain uses TRBV7-2 with TRBJ1-6. The CDR3 runs 15 residues. Germline V lookup: CDR1 SGHTA, CDR2 FQGNSA. The CDR3 here is CASSAGGMGYSPLHF.

This chain uses TRBV5-1 with TRBJ2-1; TCRdb's D gene call, TRBD2, goes unchecked for lack of DNA. Germline assignment: CDR1 SGHRS and CDR2 YFSETQ. The CDR3 is made up of 16 amino acids. The CDR3 spells CASNADSGLNYNEQFF.

This chain links TRBV28 with TRBJ2-7; the D gene TCRdb calls, TRBD2, cannot be checked with no DNA. Germline-derived CDR1 and CDR2 are MDHEN and SYDVKM. The CDR3 runs to 14 residues. The CDR3 spells CASRNPGSADEQYF.

This chain links TRBV12-3 or TRBV12-4 with TRBJ1-1. The CDR3 runs 13 residues. Here the CDR3 reads CASSLWENTEAFF.

This chain uses TRBV29-1 with TRBJ2-7; the D call of TRBD2 rests on TCRdb alone, since no DNA is present to check it. The CDR3 totals 11 residues. The germline gives CDR1 SQVTM, CDR2 ANQGSEA. The CDR3 spells CSVDNSGLHFF.

The chain is built from TRBV6-6 and TRBJ2-1. The CDR3 length is 14 residues. Germline V gene data show CDR1 as MNHNY and CDR2 as SVGAGI (reference sequence). This CDR3 reads CASSTGGLYNEQFF.

The chain recombines TRBV7-6 with TRBJ2-7; TCRdb's D gene call, TRBD1, goes unchecked for lack of DNA. Germline V lookup: CDR1 SGHVS, CDR2 FNYEAQ. This CDR3 comprises 13 residues. The CDR3 protein is CASSLGGTYEQYF.

V gene TRBV7-9 combines with J gene TRBJ1-3; lacking DNA, the TRBD1 call made by TCRdb goes unchecked. CDR3 length: 15 residues. Germline CDR1 is SEHNR and CDR2 is FQNEAQ (reference sequence). The CDR3 spells CASIERTLSGNTIYF.

This chain links TRBV5-6 with TRBJ2-3. The length of the CDR3 is 12 residues. Germline V gene sequence: CDR1 SGHDT, CDR2 YYEEEE. CDR3 in amino acids: CASSLRFDTQYF.

The chain couples TRBV7-2 to TRBJ1-2; TCRdb's assignment of TRBD1 cannot be checked, as there is no DNA. Germline V gene lookup returns CDR1 SGHTA and CDR2 FQGNSA. The CDR3 has 15 amino acids. CDR3: CASSLEGQENYGYTF.

CDR3 sequence: CASQQEGTSYNEQFF. The gene calls are TRBV5-4 and TRBJ2-1; checking the TCRdb D call of TRBD2 is not possible without DNA. The CDR3 consists of 15 residues. Germline CDR1 reads SGHNT; CDR2 reads YYREEE (reference sequence).

This sequence joins TRBV20-1 and TRBJ2-1; TCRdb proposes TRBD2, but this gene call is untestable without DNA. Germline CDR1 is DFQATT and CDR2 is SNEGSKA (reference sequence). This CDR3 comprises 15 residues. CDR3 sequence: CSARDPGSPYNEQFF.

This rearrangement joins TRBV9 to TRBJ2-3; TCRdb outputs TRBD1, but without DNA this stays unchecked. In germline, CDR1 is SGDLS, CDR2 YYNGEE. The CDR3 is 13 amino acids. The CDR3 sequence: CASSQGGLDTQYF.

The rearrangement joins TRBV20-1 to TRBJ2-3; there is no DNA to check the TCRdb D call of TRBD2. Germline lookup yields CDR1 DFQATT and CDR2 SNEGSKA (reference sequence). The CDR3 consists of 13 residues. CDR3 in amino acids: CSARGATTDTQYF.

The chain is built from TRBV29-1 and TRBJ2-2; TCRdb proposes TRBD1, but this gene call is untestable without DNA. The CDR3 contains 14 residues. Germline assignment: CDR1 SQVTM and CDR2 ANQGSEA. This chain's CDR3 is CSVAPTGDTGELFF.

This chain connects TRBV29-1 to TRBJ1-2; there is no DNA to check the TCRdb D call of TRBD1. Germline CDR1 reads SQVTM; CDR2 reads ANQGSEA. The CDR3 extends over 16 amino acids. The CDR3 loop reads CSVDQQGPHSNYGYTF.

The rearrangement uses TRBV5-1 and TRBJ2-2. From germline, CDR1 is SGHRS and CDR2 YFSETQ. The CDR3 has 15 amino acids. The CDR3 is CASSLGKYITGELFF.

This chain uses TRBV5-1 with TRBJ1-1; TCRdb reports TRBD1, a call that lacks DNA to check it against. CDR1 SGHRS and CDR2 YFSETQ come from the germline V gene. The CDR3 covers 16 residues. The CDR3 here is CAGDFWPGYVGAEAFF.

V usage is TRBV6-5 and J usage is TRBJ1-4; TCRdb outputs TRBD1, but without DNA this stays unchecked. Germline V CDR1 and CDR2: MNHEY, SVGAGI. The CDR3 totals 14 residues. CDR3 residues: CASSNRDPNEKLFF.

The V gene is TRBV6-2 or TRBV6-3, the J gene TRBJ2-7; the D gene TCRdb calls, TRBD1, cannot be checked with no DNA. In germline, CDR1 is MNHEY, CDR2 SVGEGT. This CDR3 contains 15 residues. This CDR3 reads CASSSYGPGGYEQYF.